This is a list of T cell receptor beta chains from one sample in a study of T cells expressing NK-cell markers. TCRdb re-called the 5' RACE reads and catalogs CDR3 proteins one per entry, DNA excluded. The listing contains under 500,000 distinct CDR3 sequences. The sample taken for sequencing was blood T cells: a sorted CD56 or NKG2C T cell subset, CD4+ or CD8+ T cells, or bulk PBMC T cells (not recorded which). The receptors stem from a woman aged 18-70 years in good health. CDR3s include the opening cysteine and the closing phenylalanine or tryptophan.

TRBJ1-2,TRBV19,CASSFSIYGYTF
TRBJ2-3,TRBV12-3/TRBV12-4,CASSRTGGRTDTQYF
TRBJ2-1,TRBV5-1,CASSLTTSEQFF
TRBJ2-5,TRBV11-1,CASSFPGQRGSGETQYF
TRBJ2-1,TRBV7-9,CASSSGPPAVF
TRBJ1-1,TRBV7-2,CASSNTLRGTEAFF
TRBJ2-3,TRBV20-1,CSAHGGWGSDTQYF
TRBJ1-3,TRBV12-3/TRBV12-4,CASSLAPFFDRGFSGNTIYF
TRBJ2-7,TRBV11-2,CASSLNLAGGEQYF
TRBJ2-1,TRBV12-3/TRBV12-4,CASTQGVVYNEQFF
TRBJ2-3,TRBV7-9,CASRGLASTDTQYF
TRBJ1-6,TRBV7-9,CASSPARGQGHSPLHF
TRBJ1-2,TRBV4-3,CASSQDLWQINYGYTF
TRBJ2-7,TRBV4-3,CASSRKDSPTYEQYF
TRBJ2-2,TRBV6-5,CASSYAQGAGELFF